The clone carrying this TCR beta chain has only a few counts. What it binds is not known. Every bit of the isolated RNA underwent reverse transcription, so sequencing read expressed TCRB transcripts. The average output of naive, central memory and regulatory T cell samples was a few million reads. Clones were sequenced by immunoSEQ multiplex PCR, and TCRdb holds only the in-frame ones, with some missing. The table records around 600,000 clones, 9.5% to 15% of them present only once. In germline, CDR1 is LNHDA, CDR2 SQIVND (reference sequence). V lost 4 bases and J lost 3; bases outside the gene matches: 5. The CDR3 length is 15 residues. The sample originates from a study of beta chain features in type 1 diabetes. Whole-study findings and limits: A PCR bias possibly favoring shorter templates would apply equally to patients and controls. Researchers report that Type 1 diabetes patients had moderately but significantly shorter TCRB CDR3s across all four CD4+ subsets. The study found that naive, central memory and Treg TCRB repertoires appeared more similar in patients than in healthy donors.

This TCR came from a man aged 25-45 years with type 1 diabetes. The material sequenced was naive CD4+ T cells from blood. The chain is built from TRBV19 and TRBJ1-1; TRBD1 matches at 10 bases. CDR3 in amino acids: CASSTAGTGDTEAFF. CDR3 DNA: TGTGCCAGTAGTACCGCCGGGACAGGGGACACTGAAGCTTTCTTT.